This T cell receptor (beta chain) was captured in a study of blood T cells in healthy people across ages. About the research overall: With template switching, about one barcoded beta molecule was captured per two T cells.

In regard to this clonotype: Its antigen is still unknown.

Using a J-beta primer mix together with a sample-barcoded 5' primer, a second PCR was run for roughly 7 to 11 cycles. MiXCR was run by TCRdb on the 5' RACE reads, yielding one entry per CDR3 protein. The repertoire has 850,000 to 1,000,000 distinct CDR3 sequences, roughly 47% of them found once; the top ten carry over 20%. With each sample, at least 5 micrograms of total RNA were extracted. Findings and limits, study-wide: Naive T cell percentage by flow cytometry tracked strongly with beta diversity. With unsorted PBMCs, a conclusive comparison of naive versus antigen-experienced cells was not possible.

Sequenced: blood. This clonotype originated in an older woman in good health.

For the CDR3, the DNA is TGCGCCAGCAGCTTGGTGGCAGAAGCCTACGAGCAGTACTTC. Amino acids: CASSLVAEAYEQYF. This chain joins TRBV5-1 and TRBJ2-7; D call uncertain. The germline gives CDR1 SGHRS, CDR2 YFSETQ. This CDR3 is 14 amino acids long. V shed 0 bases and J shed 2 bases, with 9 bases lying between them.